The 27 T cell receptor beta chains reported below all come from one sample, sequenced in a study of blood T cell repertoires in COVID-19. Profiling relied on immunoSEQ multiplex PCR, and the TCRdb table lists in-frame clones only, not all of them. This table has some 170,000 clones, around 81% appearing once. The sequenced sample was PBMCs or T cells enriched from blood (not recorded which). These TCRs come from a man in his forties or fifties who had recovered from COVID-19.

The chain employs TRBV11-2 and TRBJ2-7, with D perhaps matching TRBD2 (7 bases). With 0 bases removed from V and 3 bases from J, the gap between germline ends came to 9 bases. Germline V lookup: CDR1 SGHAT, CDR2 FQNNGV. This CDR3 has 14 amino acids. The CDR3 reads CASSLDRGGYEQYF. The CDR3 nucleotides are TGTGCCAGCAGCTTAGATAGGGGGGGCTACGAGCAGTACTTC.

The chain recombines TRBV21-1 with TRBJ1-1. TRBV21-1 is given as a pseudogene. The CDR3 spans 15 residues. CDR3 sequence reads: CASSIPAGVNTEAFF. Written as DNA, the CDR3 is TGTGCCAGCAGCATTCCTGCGGGGGTGAACACTGAAGCTTTCTTT.

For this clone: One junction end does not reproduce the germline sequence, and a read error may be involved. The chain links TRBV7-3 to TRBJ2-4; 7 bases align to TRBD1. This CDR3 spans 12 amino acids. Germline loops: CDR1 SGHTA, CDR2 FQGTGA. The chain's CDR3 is CASSSYRGGVHF. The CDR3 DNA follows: TGTGCCAGCAGCTCGTACAGGGGCGGAGTGCACTTC.

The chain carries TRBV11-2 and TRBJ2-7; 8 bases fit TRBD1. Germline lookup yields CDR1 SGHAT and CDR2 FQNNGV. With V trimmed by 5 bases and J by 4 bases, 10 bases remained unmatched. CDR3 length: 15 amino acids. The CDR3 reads CASSPSYRGVYEQYF. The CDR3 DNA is TGTGCCAGCAGCCCCTCCTACAGGGGGGTATACGAGCAGTACTTC.

CDR3 region: CASSRPYTEAFF. CDR3 nucleotides: TGTGCCAGTAGTAGGCCGTACACTGAAGCTTTCTTT. The rearrangement links TRBV19 to TRBJ1-1; D call uncertain. Trimming removed 4 bases at V and 3 bases at J, with 6 bases between. Germline CDR1 is LNHDA and CDR2 is SQIVND (reference sequence). The CDR3 consists of 12 residues.

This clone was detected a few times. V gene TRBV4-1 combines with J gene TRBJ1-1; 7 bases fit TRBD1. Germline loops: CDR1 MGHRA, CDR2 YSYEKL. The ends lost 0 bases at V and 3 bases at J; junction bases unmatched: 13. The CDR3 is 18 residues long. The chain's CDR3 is CASSQDFRDSSPHTEAFF. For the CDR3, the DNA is TGCGCCAGCAGCCAAGATTTTCGGGACAGCAGTCCGCACACTGAAGCTTTCTTT.

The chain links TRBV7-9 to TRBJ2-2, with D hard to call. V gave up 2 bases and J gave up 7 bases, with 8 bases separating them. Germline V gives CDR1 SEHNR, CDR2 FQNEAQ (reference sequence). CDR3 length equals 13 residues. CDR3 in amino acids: CASSLRTGGELFF. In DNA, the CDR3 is TGTGCCAGCAGCTTAAGAACGGGCGGGGAGCTGTTTTTT.

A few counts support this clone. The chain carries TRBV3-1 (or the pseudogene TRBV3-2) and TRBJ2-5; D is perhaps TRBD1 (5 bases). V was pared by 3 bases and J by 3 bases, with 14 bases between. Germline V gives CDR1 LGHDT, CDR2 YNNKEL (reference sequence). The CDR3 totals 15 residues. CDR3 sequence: CASSQPTATKETQYF. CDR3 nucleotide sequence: TGTGCCAGCAGCCAGCCGACAGCGACCAAAGAGACCCAGTACTTC.

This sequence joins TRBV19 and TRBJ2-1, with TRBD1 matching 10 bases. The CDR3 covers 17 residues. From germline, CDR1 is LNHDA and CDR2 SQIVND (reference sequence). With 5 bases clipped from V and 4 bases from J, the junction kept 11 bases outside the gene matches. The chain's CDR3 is CASSLGLGQGTYNEQFF. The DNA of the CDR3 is TGTGCCAGTAGTCTAGGGTTGGGACAGGGGACTTACAATGAGCAGTTCTTC. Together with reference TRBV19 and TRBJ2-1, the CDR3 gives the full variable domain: DGGITQSPKYLFRKEGQNVTLSCEQNLNHDAMYWYRQDPGQGLRLIYYSQIVNDFQKGDIAEGYSVSREKKESFPLTVTSAQKNPTAFYLCASSLGLGQGTYNEQFFGPGTRLTVL.

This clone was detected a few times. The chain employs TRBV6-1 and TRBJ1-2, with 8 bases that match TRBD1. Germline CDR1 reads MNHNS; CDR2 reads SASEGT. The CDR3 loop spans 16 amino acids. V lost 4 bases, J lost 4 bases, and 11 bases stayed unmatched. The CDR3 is CASSGQWGQDFYGYTF. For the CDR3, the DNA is TGTGCCAGCAGTGGACAGTGGGGACAGGACTTCTATGGCTACACCTTC.

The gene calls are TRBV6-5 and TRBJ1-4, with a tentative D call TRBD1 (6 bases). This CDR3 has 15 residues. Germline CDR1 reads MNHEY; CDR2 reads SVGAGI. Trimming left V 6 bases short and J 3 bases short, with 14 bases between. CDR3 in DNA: TGTGCCAGCAGAGGACACGGGGGGCCTAATGAAAAACTGTTTTTT. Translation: CASRGHGGPNEKLFF.

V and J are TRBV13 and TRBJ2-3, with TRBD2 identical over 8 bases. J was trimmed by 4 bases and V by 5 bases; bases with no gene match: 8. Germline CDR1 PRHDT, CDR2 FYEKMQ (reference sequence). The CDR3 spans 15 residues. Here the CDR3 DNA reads TGTGCCAGCAGCCCAACGGGGGGGGAGTCAGATACGCAGTATTTT. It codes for CASSPTGGESDTQYF.

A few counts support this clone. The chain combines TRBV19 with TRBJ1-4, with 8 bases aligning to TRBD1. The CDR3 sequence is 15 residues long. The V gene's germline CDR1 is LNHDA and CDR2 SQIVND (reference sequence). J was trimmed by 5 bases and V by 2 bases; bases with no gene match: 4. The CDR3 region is CASSISGGGNEKLFF. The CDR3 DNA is TGTGCCAGTAGTATATCAGGGGGCGGCAATGAAAAACTGTTTTTT.

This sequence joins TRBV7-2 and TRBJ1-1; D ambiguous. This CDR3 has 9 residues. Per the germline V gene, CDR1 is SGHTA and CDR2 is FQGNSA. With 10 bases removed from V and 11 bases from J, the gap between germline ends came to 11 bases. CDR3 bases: TGTGCCATCTCTCCCTTGGCTTTCTTT. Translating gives CAISPLAFF.

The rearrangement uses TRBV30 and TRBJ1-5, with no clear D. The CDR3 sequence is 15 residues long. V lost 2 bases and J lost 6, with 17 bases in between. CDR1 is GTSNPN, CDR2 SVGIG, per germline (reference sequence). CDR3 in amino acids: CAWSSTGLTSQPQHF. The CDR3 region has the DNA TGTGCCTGGAGTTCCACGGGATTGACTAGTCAGCCCCAGCATTTT. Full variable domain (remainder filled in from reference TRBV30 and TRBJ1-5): SQTIHQWPATLVQPVGSPLSLECTVEGTSNPNLYWYRQAAGRGLQLLFYSVGIGQISSEVPQNLSASRPQDRQFILSSKKLLLSDSGFYLCAWSSTGLTSQPQHFGDGTRLSIL.

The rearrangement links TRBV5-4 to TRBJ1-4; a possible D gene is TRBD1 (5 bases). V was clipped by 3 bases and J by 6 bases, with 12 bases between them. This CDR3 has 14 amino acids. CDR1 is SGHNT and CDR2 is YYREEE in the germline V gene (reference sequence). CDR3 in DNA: TGTGCCAGCAGCTCGGGGGGTCGGGATGAAAAACTGTTTTTT. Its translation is CASSSGGRDEKLFF. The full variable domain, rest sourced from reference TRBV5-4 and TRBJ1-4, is ETGVTQSPTHLIKTRGQQVTLRCSSQSGHNTVSWYQQALGQGPQFIFQYYREEENGRGNFPPRFSGLQFPNYSSELNVNALELDDSALYLCASSSGGRDEKLFFGSGTQLSVL.

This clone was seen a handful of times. Written as DNA, the CDR3 is TGTGCCAGCAGCTTAACGGTCGGTGGCCAAGAGACCCAGTACTTC. This gives the protein CASSLTVGGQETQYF. The chain has TRBV7-3 and TRBJ2-5; D gene uncertain. Deletions cut 0 bases from V and 1 base from J, with 9 bases between. Germline V lookup: CDR1 SGHTA, CDR2 FQGTGA. The CDR3 runs to 15 residues.

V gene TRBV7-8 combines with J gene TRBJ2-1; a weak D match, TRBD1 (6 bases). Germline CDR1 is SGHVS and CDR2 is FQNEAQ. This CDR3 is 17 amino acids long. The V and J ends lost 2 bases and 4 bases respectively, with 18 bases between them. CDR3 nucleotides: TGTGCCAGCAGCTTATCATCCGGGACACGGTTATACAATGAGCAGTTCTTC. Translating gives CASSLSSGTRLYNEQFF.

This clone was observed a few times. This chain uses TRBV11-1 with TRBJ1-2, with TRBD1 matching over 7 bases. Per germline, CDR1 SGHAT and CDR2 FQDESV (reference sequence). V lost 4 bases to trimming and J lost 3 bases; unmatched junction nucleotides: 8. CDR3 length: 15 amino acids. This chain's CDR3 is CASSSLGQTYYGYTF. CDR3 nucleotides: TGTGCCAGCAGCTCCTTGGGACAGACCTACTATGGCTACACCTTC. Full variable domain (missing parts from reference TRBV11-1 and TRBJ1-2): EAEVAQSPRYKITEKSQAVAFWCDPISGHATLYWYRQILGQGPELLVQFQDESVVDDSQLPKDRFSAERLKGVDSTLKIQPAELGDSAMYLCASSSLGQTYYGYTFGSGTRLTVV.

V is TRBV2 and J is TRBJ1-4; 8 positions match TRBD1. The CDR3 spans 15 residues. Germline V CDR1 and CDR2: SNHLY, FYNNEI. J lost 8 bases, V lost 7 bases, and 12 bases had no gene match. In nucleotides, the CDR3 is TGTGCCAGCACCCCCCCGGACAGGGCAGGGGAAAAACTGTTTTTT. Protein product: CASTPPDRAGEKLFF.

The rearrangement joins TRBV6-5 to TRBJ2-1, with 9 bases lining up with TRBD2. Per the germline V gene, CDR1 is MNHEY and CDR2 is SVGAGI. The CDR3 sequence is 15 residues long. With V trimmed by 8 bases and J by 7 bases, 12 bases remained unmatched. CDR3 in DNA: TGTGCCAGCCGAGTGAAAGCGGGGGGCATGAATGAGCAGTTCTTC. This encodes CASRVKAGGMNEQFF.

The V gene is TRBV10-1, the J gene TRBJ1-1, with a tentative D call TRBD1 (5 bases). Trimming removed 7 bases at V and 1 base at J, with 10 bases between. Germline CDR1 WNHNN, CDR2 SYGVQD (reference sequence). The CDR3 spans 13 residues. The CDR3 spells CASTRDRNTEAFF. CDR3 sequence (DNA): TGCGCCAGCACTAGAGACAGGAACACTGAAGCTTTCTTT.

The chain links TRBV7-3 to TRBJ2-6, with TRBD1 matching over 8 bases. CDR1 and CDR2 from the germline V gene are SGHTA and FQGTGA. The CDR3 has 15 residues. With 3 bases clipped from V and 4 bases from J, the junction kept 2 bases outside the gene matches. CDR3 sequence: CASSLTGDGANVLTF. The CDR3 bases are TGTGCCAGCAGCTTGACAGGGGACGGGGCCAACGTCCTGACTTTC.

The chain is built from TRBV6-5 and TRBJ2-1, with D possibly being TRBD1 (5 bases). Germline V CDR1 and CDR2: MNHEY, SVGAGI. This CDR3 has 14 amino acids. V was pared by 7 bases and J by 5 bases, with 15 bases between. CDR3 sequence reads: CASITGSMDNEQFF. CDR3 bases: TGTGCCAGCATCACAGGTAGTATGGACAATGAGCAGTTCTTC.

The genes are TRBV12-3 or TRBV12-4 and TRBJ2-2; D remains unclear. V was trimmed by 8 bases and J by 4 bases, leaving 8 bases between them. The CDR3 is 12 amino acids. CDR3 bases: TGTGCCAGCGGTAGTCCCACCGGGGAGCTGTTTTTT. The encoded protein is CASGSPTGELFF.

CDR3 in amino acids: CASSSGVGNTIYF. CDR3 in DNA: TGTGCCAGCAGTTCAGGGGTTGGAAACACCATATATTTT. The chain has TRBV27 and TRBJ1-3, with D possibly TRBD1 on 6 matching bases. Looked up from germline, CDR1 is MNHEY and CDR2 is SMNVEV (reference sequence). V lost 4 bases, J lost 3 bases, and 7 bases lay in between. This CDR3 region has 13 residues.

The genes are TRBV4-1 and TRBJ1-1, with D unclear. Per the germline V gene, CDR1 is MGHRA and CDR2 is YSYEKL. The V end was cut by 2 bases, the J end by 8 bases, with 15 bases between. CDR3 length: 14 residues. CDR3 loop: CASSQPTETPEAFF. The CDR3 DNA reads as TGCGCCAGCAGCCAACCTACAGAGACCCCAGAAGCTTTCTTT.